This record looks at one T cell receptor beta chain sequence and its context. These data originate in a study of human T cells and chemical hapten exposure. Germline assignment: CDR1 DFQATT and CDR2 SNEGSKA (reference sequence). This CDR3 region has 14 residues. This sample's time point: patch test 1, 2 weeks after DPC sensitization. Treatment: therapeutic diphenylcyclopropenone sensitization with weekly scalp DPC. TCRdb ran MiXCR on the RACE reads and lists one entry per CDR3 protein. The sample lists approximately 90,000 distinct CDR3 sequences, more than 9% occurring once. This clonotype was obtained from a man aged 35-49 years with alopecia areata. Some clones in this sample may be carry-over from other donors' samples. Source: whole blood, taken in connection with sensitization to the hapten diphenylcyclopropenone (DPC). The V call is TRBV20-1, the J call TRBJ2-3; D is undetermined. The CDR3 is CSASPVGVTDTQYF. In DNA, the CDR3 is TGCAGCGCCTCTCCTGTGGGCGTCACAGATACGCAGTATTTT.